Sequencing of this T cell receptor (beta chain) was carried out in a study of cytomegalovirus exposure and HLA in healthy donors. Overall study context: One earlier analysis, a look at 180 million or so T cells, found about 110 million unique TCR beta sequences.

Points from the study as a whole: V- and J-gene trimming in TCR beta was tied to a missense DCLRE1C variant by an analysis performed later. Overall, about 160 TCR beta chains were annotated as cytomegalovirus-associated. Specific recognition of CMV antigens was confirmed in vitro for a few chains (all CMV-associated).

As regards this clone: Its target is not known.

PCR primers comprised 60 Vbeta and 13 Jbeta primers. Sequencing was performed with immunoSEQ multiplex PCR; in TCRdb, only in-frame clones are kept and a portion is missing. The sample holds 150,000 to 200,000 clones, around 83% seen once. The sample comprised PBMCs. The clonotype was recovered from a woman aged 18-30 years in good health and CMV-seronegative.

DNA for the CDR3: TGCGCCAGCAAGAGGTTCGAGACAGACAACAATGAGCAGTTCTTC. Translating gives CASKRFETDNNEQFF. The J gene is TRBJ2-1, the V gene TRBV5-1, with D maybe TRBD1 (5 bases). Germline loops: CDR1 SGHRS, CDR2 YFSETQ. Trimming removed 6 bases at V and 5 bases at J, with 18 bases between. The length of the CDR3 is 15 residues.